This T cell receptor (beta chain) is from a study of Ad26.COV2.S vaccination and SARS-CoV-2 variants. The table came from immunoSEQ multiplex PCR; TCRdb's copy has only in-frame clones and leaves some out. The table lists more than 300,000 clones, approximately 86% of them singletons, with 1.5% to 2.5% in the top ten. The sample's treatment: some 20 received Ad26.COV2.S at low or high dose, single or two shots; 5 received placebo; per-sample allocation not given. Collection of the samples took place on day 63 after the first injection of vaccine or placebo. This vaccine is an Ad26 vector that expresses the Wuhan-strain SARS-CoV-2 spike. General study findings and limits: Analytic work on TCR breadth and depth might have understated the full extent of total T cell responses.

The CDR3 spans 13 residues. The V end was cut by 7 bases, the J end by 6 bases, with 16 bases between. CDR1 is SQVTM and CDR2 is ANQGSEA in the germline V gene. With regard to this clone: Its antigen is not identified.

The source material was peripheral blood, sampled in a trial of Ad26.COV2.S vaccine versus placebo. This clonotype was obtained from a person aged 18-65 years who received the Ad26.COV2.S COVID-19 vaccine or a placebo. The chain combines TRBV29-1 with TRBJ1-5, with D possibly being TRBD1 (5 bases). CDR3 amino acids: CSAQAEVGQPQHF. DNA for the CDR3: TGCAGCGCACAGGCAGAGGTGGGTCAGCCCCAGCATTTT.